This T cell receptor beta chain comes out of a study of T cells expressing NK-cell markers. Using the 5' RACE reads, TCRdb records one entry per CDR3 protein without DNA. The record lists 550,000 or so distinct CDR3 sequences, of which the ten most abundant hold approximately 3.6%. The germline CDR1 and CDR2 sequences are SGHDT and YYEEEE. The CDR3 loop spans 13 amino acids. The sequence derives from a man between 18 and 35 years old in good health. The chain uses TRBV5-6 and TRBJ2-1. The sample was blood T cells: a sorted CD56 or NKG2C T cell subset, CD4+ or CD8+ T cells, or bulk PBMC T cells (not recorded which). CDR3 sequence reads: CASSPQAVFEQFF.